What follows describes a single T cell receptor beta chain. No cognate antigen has been identified for it. Nothing much larger sits one base from this clone, and base qualities are not available. The source of the sample is a study of blood T cell repertoires in COVID-19 (dated by TCRdb to the early 2020s). Context from the whole study: Samples from collaborators originated in the United States, Italy and Spain and spanned both the acute and convalescent phases of COVID-19. The material from the prospective study consisted of cDNA or gDNA derived from T cells, B-cell-depleted T cells, or PBMCs. Subjects who had been exposed to COVID-19, were actively infected with it, or had recovered from it provided the deeply sampled blood TCRbeta repertoires that made up the dataset. The repertoires were released in a freely available public database meant as a resource for research on the immune response to SARS-CoV-2. The samples were drawn from two sources: the first 160 participants of the ongoing ImmuneRACE study, and 1,200 or so subjects contributed by 6 global collaborators. Sample metadata almost always included a de-identified subject ID, COVID-19 status, age in years and sex. Where available, HLA class I and class II types were taken from metadata supplied by the sample provider and were not determined by assay-based typing. Study-wide conclusions, independent of this receptor: The amount of clinical and demographic metadata varied by source and participant and was provided uncurated.

The CDR3 spans 15 residues, from the cysteine through the phenylalanine. Only the CDR3 DNA is retained, 45 bases long and in frame from the first base. V is pared back by 6 bases and J by 5 bases, with 17 bases lying between the germline termini. CDR1 and CDR2 are drawn from the germline V gene: MNHEY, SVGEGT. The collaborating institutions used their own protocols to collect whole blood in K2EDTA tubes. For TCRbeta analysis, collaborators shipped samples as frozen whole blood, isolated PBMCs, or DNA extracted from either of those sample types. The immunoSEQ Assay, a bias-controlled multiplex PCR, was used to amplify TCRbeta CDR3 regions from genomic DNA. Concerning the study's data processing: The number of nucleated cells in each sample was estimated from the amplification of reference gene primers within the assay. To quantify the absolute abundance of each unique TCRbeta CDR3 rearrangement, sequence reads were collapsed and filtered. For each sample, productive Simpson clonality was calculated as the square root of Simpson's diversity index over productive rearrangements. The table was pulled from immuneACCESS by TCRdb, which kept in-frame rearrangements only. Such tables lose some clones; where checked, under half of the loss comes from unresolved V genes, and the rest has no known cause. V, J and clone size derive from that table, while D and trimming were established from the DNA sequence. In this sample the table shows 140,000 to 150,000 clones, 75% to 85% of which occur a single time. Approximately 5% of the sample is in the top ten clones.

This receptor chain uses TRBV6-2 or TRBV6-3 and TRBJ1-5, with TRBD1 tentatively as D gene (5 bases match). The sample taken for sequencing was peripheral blood. This TCR derives from a woman aged 50 to 60 with acute or convalescent COVID-19. For the CDR3, the sequence is CASSPTGGDYQPQHF. The nucleotides are TGTGCCAGCAGCCCTACAGGAGGGGATTATCAGCCCCAGCATTTT.